One and the same sample provided the 21 T cell receptor beta chains below, sequenced in a study of CD8+ T cells in alopecia areata. Specimens obtained from alopecia areata patients comprised lesional scalp punch biopsies and peripheral blood. The sequencing template was cDNA reverse transcribed from extracted RNA. Sequenced by immunoSEQ multiplex PCR; TCRdb stores in-frame clones only, minus some. The sample shows some 5,000 clones, 60% of them seen only once. Sequencing used skin. Receptor source: a human donor with alopecia areata.

The V call is TRBV5-6, the J call TRBJ1-5; 7 bases are a match to TRBD1. J was trimmed by 5 bases and V by 5 bases; bases with no gene match: 7. Looked up from germline, CDR1 is SGHDT and CDR2 is YYEEEE. This CDR3 region has 14 residues. CDR3 bases: TGTGCCAGCAGTTCTACAGGGGATGATCAGCCCCAGCATTTT. This codes for CASSSTGDDQPQHF. Full variable domain (remainder filled in from reference TRBV5-6 and TRBJ1-5): DAGVTQSPTHLIKTRGQQVTLRCSPKSGHDTVSWYQQALGQGPQFIFQYYEEEERQRGNFPDRFSGHQFPNYSSELNVNALLLGDSALYLCASSSTGDDQPQHFGDGTRLSIL.

This chain connects TRBV9 to TRBJ2-1; 16 bases align to TRBD2. CDR3 length: 17 amino acids. V shed 4 bases, J shed 2 bases, and the junction held 3 bases outside the gene matches. CDR1 SGDLS and CDR2 YYNGEE come from the germline V gene. The CDR3 bases are TGTGCCAGCAGCCAGGGGACTAGCGGGGGGGCCTACAATGAGCAGTTCTTC. Its translation: CASSQGTSGGAYNEQFF.

The gene calls are TRBV11-2 and TRBJ1-4; TRBD1 matches at 7 bases. Unmatched junction bases numbered 10, after V lost 5 bases and J lost 4 bases. This CDR3 has 16 residues. Germline CDR1 reads SGHAT; CDR2 reads FQNNGV. This chain's CDR3 is CASSPTAGGINEKLFF. The CDR3 DNA is TGTGCCAGCAGCCCCACCGCAGGGGGAATTAATGAAAAACTGTTTTTT.

The chain uses TRBV5-1 and TRBJ2-3, with 7 bases matching TRBD2. V was pared by 8 bases and J by 7 bases, with 13 bases of the junction left unmatched. This CDR3 is built from 14 residues. Germline V gives CDR1 SGHRS, CDR2 YFSETQ. The CDR3: CARKTSADGYTQYF. In DNA form, the CDR3 reads TGCGCCAGGAAAACTAGCGCCGACGGGTATACGCAGTATTTT.

J is TRBJ1-5 and V is TRBV27, with D unclear. The V and J ends lost 2 bases and 7 bases respectively, with 9 bases between them. CDR1 and CDR2 from the germline V gene are MNHEY and SMNVEV (reference sequence). This CDR3 has 13 amino acids. The DNA of the CDR3 is TGTGCCAGCAGTTTAATGGAATTCCAGCCCCAGCATTTT. This gives the protein CASSLMEFQPQHF.

This clone was counted only a few times. The rearrangement joins TRBV28 to TRBJ2-7; D remains unclear. The CDR3 covers 12 residues. Trimming removed 3 bases from V and 3 bases from J, with 6 bases in between. CDR1 and CDR2 from the germline V gene are MDHEN and SYDVKM. Written as DNA, the CDR3 is TGTGCCAGCAGTTTGCGGTTCTACGAGCAGTACTTC. It is translated as CASSLRFYEQYF.

Only a few counts were recorded for this clone. The genes are TRBV9 and TRBJ2-1, with TRBD2 identical over 10 bases. Unmatched junction bases numbered 13, after V lost 0 bases and J lost 10 bases. The CDR3 is made up of 17 amino acids. Looked up from germline, CDR1 is SGDLS and CDR2 is YYNGEE. In nucleotides, the CDR3 is TGTGCCAGCAGCGTAGGCTCGTCGGCTAGCGGGAGAGGGGAGCAGTTCTTC. Its translation: CASSVGSSASGRGEQFF.

V is TRBV23-1 and J is TRBJ2-7; TRBD2 agrees at 7 bases. TRBV23-1 falls under the ORF class, with uncertain function. The CDR3 runs to 10 residues. The ends lost 8 bases at V and 5 bases at J; junction bases unmatched: 0. The CDR3 DNA sequence: TGCGCCAGCGGGGGGGACGAGCAGTACTTC. Translated, it gives CASGGDEQYF.

In its sample, this clone is medium-sized. V usage is TRBV19 and J usage is TRBJ1-5; no clear D gene. The CDR3 length is 13 residues. Germline CDR1 and CDR2: LNHDA and SQIVND (reference sequence). Trimming cost V 5 bases and J 6 bases, with 11 bases left between them. In nucleotides, the CDR3 is TGTGCCAGTAGTCTGGGGATTACTCAGCCCCAGCATTTT. Protein product: CASSLGITQPQHF.

This sequence joins TRBV4-1 and TRBJ1-3; D is unresolved. In germline, CDR1 is MGHRA, CDR2 YSYEKL. This CDR3 has 15 amino acids. Trimming took off 1 base at V and 0 bases at J, with 7 bases between the two ends. The CDR3 reads CASSQVHLSGNTIYF. CDR3 DNA: TGCGCCAGCAGCCAAGTGCACCTCTCTGGAAACACCATATATTTT.

This chain links TRBV19 with TRBJ2-7, with TRBD2 identical over 8 bases. Germline CDR1 is LNHDA and CDR2 is SQIVND (reference sequence). This CDR3 has 18 residues. V lost 3 bases, J lost 0 bases, and 13 bases stayed unmatched. CDR3 DNA sequence: TGTGCCAGTAGTATCCGACATACTAGCGGTTACAGCTCCTACGAGCAGTACTTC. Amino acids: CASSIRHTSGYSSYEQYF. Combining the CDR3 with reference TRBV19 and TRBJ2-7 gives the whole variable domain DGGITQSPKYLFRKEGQNVTLSCEQNLNHDAMYWYRQDPGQGLRLIYYSQIVNDFQKGDIAEGYSVSREKKESFPLTVTSAQKNPTAFYLCASSIRHTSGYSSYEQYFGPGTRLTVT.

V usage is TRBV2 and J usage is TRBJ2-1; TRBD1 might be the D (5 bases). Germline V gene sequence: CDR1 SNHLY, CDR2 FYNNEI. The CDR3 contains 13 residues. The V end lost 0 bases, the J end lost 10 bases, and 10 bases lay between the germline ends. In DNA, the CDR3 is TGTGCCAGCAGTGAAGCGCGCAGGGTAGAGCAGTTCTTC. Amino acids: CASSEARRVEQFF.

The J gene is TRBJ2-3, the V gene TRBV7-6; 9 nucleotides line up with TRBD2. Trimming at V came to 5 bases and at J to 2 bases, leaving 14 bases not matched to a gene. CDR3 length: 18 residues. Germline V gene data show CDR1 as SGHVS and CDR2 as FNYEAQ. CDR3 DNA: TGTGCCAGCAGCCGGGGTTTTTTTAGCGGGAGAATCACAGATACGCAGTATTTT. Translated, it gives CASSRGFFSGRITDTQYF.

The chain recombines TRBV5-4 with TRBJ1-1, with 7 bases identical to TRBD1. Trimming at V came to 0 bases and at J to 1 base, leaving 0 bases not matched to a gene. Germline lookup yields CDR1 SGHNT and CDR2 YYREEE (reference sequence). This CDR3 has 14 amino acids. CDR3 sequence (DNA): TGTGCCAGCAGCTTGGGGGACAGGAACACTGAAGCTTTCTTT. Amino acid sequence: CASSLGDRNTEAFF.

J is TRBJ2-3 and V is TRBV6-6; unclear D gene. The CDR3 sequence is 15 residues long. Germline CDR1 is MNHNY and CDR2 is SVGAGI (reference sequence). V lost 8 bases and J 0 bases, leaving 15 bases between the germline ends. The CDR3 nucleotides read TGTGCCAGCTCCTACTGGGGTGGTAGCACAGATACGCAGTATTTT. Its translation is CASSYWGGSTDTQYF.

The chain is built from TRBV7-9 and TRBJ2-1; D might be TRBD1 (5 bases). CDR3 length equals 15 residues. Trimming pared 1 base from V and 2 bases from J, leaving 9 bases between. Germline values: CDR1 SEHNR, CDR2 FQNEAQ (reference sequence). Here the CDR3 reads CASSLGGYPYNEQFF. The CDR3 coding sequence is TGTGCCAGCAGCTTAGGGGGCTACCCCTACAATGAGCAGTTCTTC.

CDR3 sequence reads: CASSERGGGTEAFF. CDR3 in DNA: TGTGCCAGCAGTGAAAGAGGGGGCGGGACTGAAGCTTTCTTT. This chain joins TRBV6-1 and TRBJ1-1; 7 bases align to TRBD1. J gave up 5 bases and V 2 bases, and 5 bases lay outside the gene matches. CDR1 is MNHNS and CDR2 is SASEGT in the germline V gene. The CDR3 covers 14 residues.

This chain uses TRBV7-8 with TRBJ1-6; D perhaps matches TRBD1 (6 bases). V gave up 5 bases and J gave up 13 bases, with 15 bases separating them. Germline V gene data show CDR1 as SGHVS and CDR2 as FQNEAQ. The CDR3 is made up of 13 amino acids. The DNA for the CDR3 is TGTGCCAGCAGCCGCAGACAGGCCGAGCCCCTCCACTTT. Translated, it gives CASSRRQAEPLHF.

The chain uses TRBV29-1 and TRBJ2-7, with a weak D call TRBD1 (5 bases). Between the trimmed V and J ends, which lost 7 bases and 3 bases, there was a span of 13 bases. The CDR3 extends over 12 amino acids. Per the germline V gene, CDR1 is SQVTM and CDR2 is ANQGSEA. CDR3 region: CSAESRGYEQYF. The CDR3 DNA reads TGCAGCGCCGAAAGTAGGGGCTACGAGCAGTACTTC.

This clone was detected once. The rearrangement uses TRBV30 and TRBJ2-1; D remains ambiguous. Trimming removed 0 bases from V and 8 bases from J, with 11 bases in between. Germline V gene lookup returns CDR1 GTSNPN and CDR2 SVGIG (reference sequence). The CDR3 runs to 13 residues. The DNA for the CDR3 is TGTGCCTGGAGTGTACAATTAGGGTATGAGCAGTTCTTC. This translates into CAWSVQLGYEQFF.

This clone has a handful of counts. This rearrangement joins TRBV6-1 to TRBJ1-1, with 9 bases lining up with TRBD1. The CDR3 loop spans 16 amino acids. From germline, CDR1 is MNHNS and CDR2 SASEGT. The V and J ends lost 4 bases and 4 bases, in that order; junction bases with no gene match: 10. This CDR3 is CASSALQGARITEAFF. The CDR3 coding sequence is TGTGCCAGCAGTGCCTTACAGGGGGCGCGGATCACTGAAGCTTTCTTT.